The TCR beta chain under discussion was sequenced for a study of beta chain features in type 1 diabetes. The germline V and J ends were trimmed by 0 bases and 1 base, with 9 bases remaining between them. Germline CDR1 is LNHNV and CDR2 is YYDKDF (reference sequence). This CDR3 region has 16 residues. Reverse transcribing all isolated RNA meant expressed TCRB transcripts were sequenced. Clones were read by immunoSEQ multiplex PCR, and TCRdb kept only the in-frame ones, dropping some. In the table there are about 360,000 clones, roughly 12% of which are singletons. Notes on the study in general: Sampled from patients, naive, central memory and Treg TCRB repertoires appeared more similar than those sampled from healthy donors. Moderate but significant shortening of TCRB CDR3s was recorded in all four CD4+ subsets from Type 1 diabetes patients. Whether TCRB rearrangement is influenced by HLA type was left unresolved in this analysis. When cDNA is sequenced, cells with high TCR expression could be over-represented.

A word on this clone: Its antigen is unknown.

The genes are TRBV15 and TRBJ2-2; possible D gene TRBD2, 5 bases. The sequenced material came from naive CD4+ T cells from blood. The source is a woman between 18 and 30 years old with type 1 diabetes. The CDR3 loop is CATSRDVGRNTGELFF. The CDR3 DNA reads as TGTGCCACCAGCAGAGATGTTGGGAGGAACACCGGGGAGCTGTTTTTT.